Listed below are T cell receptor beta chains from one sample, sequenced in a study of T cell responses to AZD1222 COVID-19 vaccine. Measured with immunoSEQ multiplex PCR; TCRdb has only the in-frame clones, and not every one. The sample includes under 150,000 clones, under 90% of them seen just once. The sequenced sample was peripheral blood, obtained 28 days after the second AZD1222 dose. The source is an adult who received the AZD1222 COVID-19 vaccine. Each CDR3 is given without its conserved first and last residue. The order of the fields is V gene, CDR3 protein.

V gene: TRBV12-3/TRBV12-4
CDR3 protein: ASTQGLDQPQH

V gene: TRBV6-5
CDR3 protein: ASSYSLTDYNEQF

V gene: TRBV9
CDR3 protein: ASSVAGTDYEQY

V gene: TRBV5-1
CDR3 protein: ASSLLGTPPGTGELF

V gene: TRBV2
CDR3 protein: ASRKQATRDNQPQH

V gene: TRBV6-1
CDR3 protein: ASSYATLQETQY

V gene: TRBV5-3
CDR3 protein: ARSPRRGHYNSPLH

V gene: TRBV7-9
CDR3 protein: ASSSKVRRTDTQY

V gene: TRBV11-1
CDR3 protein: ASRLRDLNTEAF

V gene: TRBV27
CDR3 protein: ASSPSGQGDYGYT

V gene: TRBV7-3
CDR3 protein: ASSSTGTGGGYGYT

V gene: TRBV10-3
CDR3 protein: ATQQLNQPQH

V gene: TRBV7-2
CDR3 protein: ASSLSGSSTDTQY

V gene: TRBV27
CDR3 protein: ASSLVLNTEAF

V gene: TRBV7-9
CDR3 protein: ASSIREFTDTQY

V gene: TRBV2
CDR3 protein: ASSSGTGTYEQY

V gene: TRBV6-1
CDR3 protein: ASSELWDGGLDEQY

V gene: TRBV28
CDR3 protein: ASSRPQRVSYEQY

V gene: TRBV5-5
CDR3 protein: ASSLDGYNEQF

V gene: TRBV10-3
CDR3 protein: AISESGGTQPQH

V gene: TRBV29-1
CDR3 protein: SVGLAGSSYEQY

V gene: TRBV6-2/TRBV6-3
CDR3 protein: ASSYLGRDEQF

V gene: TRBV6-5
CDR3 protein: ASSQTREWQPQH

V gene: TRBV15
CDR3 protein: ATSRVANTEAF

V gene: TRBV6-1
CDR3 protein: ASSDRRQGTGNTIY

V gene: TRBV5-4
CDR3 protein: ASSAKRRDRVGNEQY

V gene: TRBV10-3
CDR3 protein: AISDPGGGNQPQH

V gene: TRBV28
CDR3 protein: ASMAENSPLH

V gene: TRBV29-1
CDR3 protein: SVDLYNMGEQY

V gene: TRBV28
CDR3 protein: ASSLKARVYEQF

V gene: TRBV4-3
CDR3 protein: ASSRQDPSNEQF

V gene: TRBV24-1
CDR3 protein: ATSDLDRDYGYT

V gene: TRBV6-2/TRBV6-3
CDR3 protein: ASSYSDGTVDKNIQY

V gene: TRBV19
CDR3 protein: ASSIARSTGAYEQY

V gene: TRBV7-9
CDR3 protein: ASSLGGPNTIY

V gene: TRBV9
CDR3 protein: ASSVGSGRSPLH

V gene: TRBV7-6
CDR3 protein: ASSTRQGGGGTEAF

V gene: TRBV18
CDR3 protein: ASSPFGQGLGNEQF

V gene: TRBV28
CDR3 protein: ASSLVLVNYGYT

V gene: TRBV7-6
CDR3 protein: ASSLRASGPTTRHEQF

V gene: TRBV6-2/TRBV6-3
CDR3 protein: ASSYSLFGKNTEAF

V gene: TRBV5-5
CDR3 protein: ASGDWGRVEAF

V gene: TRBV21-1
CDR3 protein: ASSKVGSGFSYNEQF

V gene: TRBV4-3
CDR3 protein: ASSQDYGAYTDTQY

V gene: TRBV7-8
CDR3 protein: ASSPRSEAF

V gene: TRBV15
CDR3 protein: ATSRPGGWGEAF